This T cell receptor (beta chain) is drawn from a study of Ad26.COV2.S vaccination and SARS-CoV-2 variants. The treatment is: roughly 19 received Ad26.COV2.S at low or high dose, single or two shots; about 5 received placebo; per-sample allocation not given. Each sample was drawn 63 days after the first injection (of vaccine or placebo). CDR3 length: 13 amino acids. The V and J ends lost 5 bases and 7 bases respectively, with 14 bases between them. Germline lookup yields CDR1 MNHEY and CDR2 SVGEGT. The data were produced by immunoSEQ multiplex PCR, yet TCRdb's version contains in-frame clones alone and is incomplete. The profile covers 300,000 to 350,000 clones, with 90% appearing a single time and around 5% taken by the ten largest.

Sequenced here: peripheral blood, sampled in a trial of Ad26.COV2.S vaccine versus placebo. The source of this sequence is a person aged 18-65 years who received the Ad26.COV2.S COVID-19 vaccine or a placebo. The chain carries TRBV6-2 or TRBV6-3 and TRBJ1-1; TRBD1 might be the D (5 bases). DNA for the CDR3: TGTGCCAGCAGTCTGGCCAGGGAAGTTGAAGCTTTCTTT. Its protein product is CASSLAREVEAFF.